This T cell receptor (beta chain) was obtained from a study of CD8 T cells in ankylosing spondylitis. Broader study findings: Disease-linked clones were reportedly significantly enriched in matched ankylosing spondylitis synovial fluid.

A single record per CDR3 protein comes from TCRdb applying MiXCR to the 5' RACE reads. The sample has 350,000 to 450,000 distinct CDR3 sequences; roughly 20% are singletons. The length of the CDR3 is 17 residues. The ends were cut back, 3 bases at V and 0 bases at J, with 17 bases in the middle. Germline CDR1 SGDLS, CDR2 YYNGEE. About this clonotype itself: Its antigen is as yet unknown.

The chain is built from TRBV9 and TRBJ2-3; D is perhaps TRBD1 or TRBD2 (5 bases each). This TCR came from a male donor with ankylosing spondylitis or in good health (not recorded which). Sample: blood, either unsorted or a sorted T cell fraction (not recorded which). In DNA form, the CDR3 reads TGTGCCAGCAGCGCTGGGGCTCGGGGCCCGAGCACAGATACGCAGTATTTT. Its translation is CASSAGARGPSTDTQYF.